This TCR beta chain was found in a study of blood T cell repertoires in COVID-19. Study-level background: From the United States, Italy and Spain came samples of acute and convalescent COVID-19. In each case, the material was cDNA or gDNA derived from T cells, B-cell-depleted T cells, or PBMCs.

Produced via immunoSEQ multiplex PCR; TCRdb's table is partial and in-frame only. The sample yields under 95,000 clones, over 80% seen once. Trimming shortened V by 5 bases and J by 9 bases, and 17 bases separated the two germline ends. Germline V gene lookup returns CDR1 MDHEN and CDR2 SYDVKM. The CDR3 loop spans 15 amino acids. The TCR sequence derives from a woman over 75 with active or convalescent COVID-19. This chain links TRBV28 with TRBJ1-6; weak D call: TRBD1 (5 bases). The sequencing input was peripheral blood. The CDR3 DNA follows: TGTGCCAGCAGTACTGTAGGGGCCCCGGGTTCACCCCTCCACTTT. Protein product: CASSTVGAPGSPLHF.